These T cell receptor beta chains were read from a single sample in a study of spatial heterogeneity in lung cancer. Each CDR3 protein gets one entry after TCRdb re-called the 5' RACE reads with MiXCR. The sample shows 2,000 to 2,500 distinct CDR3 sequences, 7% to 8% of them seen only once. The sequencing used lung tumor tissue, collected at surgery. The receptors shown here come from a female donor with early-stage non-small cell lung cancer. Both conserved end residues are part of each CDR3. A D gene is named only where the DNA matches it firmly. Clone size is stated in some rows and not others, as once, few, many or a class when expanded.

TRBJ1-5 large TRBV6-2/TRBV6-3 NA TGTGCCAGCAGTTACAGGGACATGAGGTGGCCCCAGCATTTT CASSYRDMRWPQHF
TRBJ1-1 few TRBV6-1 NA TGTGCCAGCAATATCAGACAGCCGGGGGCTGAAGCTTTCTTT CASNIRQPGAEAFF
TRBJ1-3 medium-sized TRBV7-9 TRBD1 TGTGCCAGCAGCTTCACAGGGGCTGGAAACACCATATATTTT CASSFTGAGNTIYF
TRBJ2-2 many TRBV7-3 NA TGTGCCAGCAGCTTATCGGTCGGGGTAGGCACCGGGGAGCTGTTTTTT CASSLSVGVGTGELFF
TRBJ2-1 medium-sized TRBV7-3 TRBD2 TGTGCCAGCAGCAGGCGGGGCGGGACTAGCGGCTACAATGAGCAGTTCTTC CASSRRGGTSGYNEQFF
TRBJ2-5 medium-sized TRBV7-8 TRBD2 TGTGCCAGCAGCTTAGCCCTAGCGGGACAAGAGACCCAGTACTTC CASSLALAGQETQYF
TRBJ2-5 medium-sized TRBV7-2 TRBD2 TGTGCCAGCAGCTTAGCTCTAGCGGGAGGTGAGACCCAGTACTTC CASSLALAGGETQYF
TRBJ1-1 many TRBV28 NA TGTGCCAGCAGTTCATCCCTGGACGATGAAGCTTTCTTT CASSSSLDDEAFF
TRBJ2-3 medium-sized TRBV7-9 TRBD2 TGTGCCAGCAGCTTAGGGGCTAGCGGTGCCACAGATACGCAGTATTTT CASSLGASGATDTQYF
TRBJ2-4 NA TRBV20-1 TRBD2 TGCAGTGCTAGAGATAGGATGCTAGCGGGAGTGGGTATTAAAAACATTCAGTACTTC CSARDRMLAGVGIKNIQYF
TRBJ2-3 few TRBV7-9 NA TGTGCCAGCAGCTTAGTGTTCGGGAGAGCAGATACGCAGTATTTT CASSLVFGRADTQYF
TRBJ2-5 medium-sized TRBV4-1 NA TGCGCCAGCAGCCAAGCGGGGTTTCCCCAAGAGACCCAGTACTTC CASSQAGFPQETQYF
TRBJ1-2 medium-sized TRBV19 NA TGTGCCAGTAGTCGACAGAGCCTTAACTATGGCTACACCTTC CASSRQSLNYGYTF